Here is one TCR beta chain with its context. Its antigen is not known. The data were taken from a study of cytomegalovirus exposure and HLA in healthy donors. Study findings and constraints: Later genetic work tied a missense DCLRE1C variant to beta-chain V and J trimming.

PCR was performed using 60 Vbeta and 13 Jbeta primers. Method: immunoSEQ multiplex PCR; TCRdb's copy keeps in-frame clones and lacks some. Of 100,000 to 140,000 clones detected, around three quarters appear once; the ten largest clones hold 4.2%. The sample consisted of PBMCs. This receptor was obtained from a male donor in good health and CMV-seronegative.

CDR3 sequence (DNA): TGTGCCAGCAGTTACATTGGGGGGAACACAGATACGCAGTATTTT. This gives the protein CASSYIGGNTDTQYF. The chain recombines TRBV6-5 with TRBJ2-3, with D possibly matching TRBD2 (6 bases). The CDR3 covers 15 residues. Trimming took 2 bases from V and 2 from J, leaving 11 bases between them. Germline values: CDR1 MNHEY, CDR2 SVGAGI.